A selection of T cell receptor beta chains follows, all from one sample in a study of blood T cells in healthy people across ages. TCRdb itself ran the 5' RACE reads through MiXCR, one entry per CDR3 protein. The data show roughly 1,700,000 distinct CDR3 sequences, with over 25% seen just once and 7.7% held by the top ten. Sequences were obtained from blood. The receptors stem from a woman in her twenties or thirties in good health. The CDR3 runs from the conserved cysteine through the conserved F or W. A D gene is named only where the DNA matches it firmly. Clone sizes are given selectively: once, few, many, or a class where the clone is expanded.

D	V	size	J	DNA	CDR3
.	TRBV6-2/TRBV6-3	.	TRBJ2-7	TGTGCCGTCCGGGACAACTTATCCTACGAGCAGTACTTC	CAVRDNLSYEQYF
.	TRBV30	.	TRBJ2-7	TGTGCCTGGAAACGTGATAGCTTCTACGAGCAGTACTTC	CAWKRDSFYEQYF
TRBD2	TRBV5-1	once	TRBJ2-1	TGCGCCAGCAGCCTAACTAGCGGGAAGCAGTTATTC	CASSLTSGKQLF
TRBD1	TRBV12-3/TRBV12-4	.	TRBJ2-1	TGTGCCAGCACCCCTCGGGACAGGACCTACAATGAGCAGTTCTTC	CASTPRDRTYNEQFF
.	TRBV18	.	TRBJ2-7	TGTGCCAGCTCAACCACATCTCAGGACAACCACGAGCAGTACTTC	CASSTTSQDNHEQYF
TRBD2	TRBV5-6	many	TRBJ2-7	TGTGCCAGCAGCTCCCGAGGACTAGCATCAGACGAGCAGTACTTC	CASSSRGLASDEQYF
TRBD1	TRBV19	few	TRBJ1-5	TGTGCCAGTAGGGGACAGTTAGATCAGCCCCAGCATTTT	CASRGQLDQPQHF
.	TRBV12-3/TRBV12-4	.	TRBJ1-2	TGTGCCAGCAGTTTAGGTGGGGTTCCAGGCGCACCGGGGGGCTACACCTTC	CASSLGGVPGAPGGYTF
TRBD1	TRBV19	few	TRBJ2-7	TGTGCCAGTAGTATTTCCTCCTACGGACAGGGGGCACGGAACGAGCAGTACTTC	CASSISSYGQGARNEQYF
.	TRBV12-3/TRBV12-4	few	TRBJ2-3	TGTGCCAGCAAACACGGGTCCACAGATACGCAGTATTTT	CASKHGSTDTQYF
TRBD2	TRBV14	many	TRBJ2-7	TGTGCCAGCAGCCCTCTCCTAGCGGGAGTAGACGAGCAGTACTTC	CASSPLLAGVDEQYF
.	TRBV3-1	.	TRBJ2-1	TGTGCCAGCAGCCAGAGCGACAAGAGAGCTGAGCAGTTCTTC	CASSQSDKRAEQFF
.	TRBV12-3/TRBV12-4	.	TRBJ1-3	TGTGCCAGCAGTTGGACTCGCTCTGGAAACACCATATATTTT	CASSWTRSGNTIYF
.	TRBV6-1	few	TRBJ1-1	TGTGCCAGCCGCGAGACCCGGTTGAGGACTGAAGCTTTCTTT	CASRETRLRTEAFF
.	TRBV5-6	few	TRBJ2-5	TGTGCCAGCAGCTTGGGAGCGAGGGAAGCGGCCCAGTACTTC	CASSLGAREAAQYF
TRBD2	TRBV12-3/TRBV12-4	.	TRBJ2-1	TGTGCCAGCAGTTACACTAGCGGGACTGACAATGAGCAGTTCTTC	CASSYTSGTDNEQFF
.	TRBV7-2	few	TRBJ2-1	TGTGCCAGCAGCTTAGCGTGGGTAAGGAGCGGGCGGTACAATGAGCAGTTCTTC	CASSLAWVRSGRYNEQFF
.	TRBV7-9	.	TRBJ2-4	TGTGCCAGCAGATTTAGTACAGGAGGTGAGCAGTACTTC	CASRFSTGGEQYF
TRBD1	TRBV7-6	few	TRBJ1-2	TGTGCCAGCAGCCCCCGAGGACAGGGGGGCTATGGCTACACCTTC	CASSPRGQGGYGYTF
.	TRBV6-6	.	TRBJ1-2	TGTGCCAGCAACCCCGGGCTTGGGTATGGCTACACCTTC	CASNPGLGYGYTF
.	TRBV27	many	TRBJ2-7	TGTGCCAGCAGTTTAGGACGGAGCCCTGAGCAGTACTTC	CASSLGRSPEQYF
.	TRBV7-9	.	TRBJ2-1	TGTGCCAGCAGCTTAGAGGGGACCCGCTGGAATGAGCAGTTCTTC	CASSLEGTRWNEQFF
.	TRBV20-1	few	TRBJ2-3	TGCAGTGCTAGAGATCACGCGGGATCTAGCACAGATACGCAGTATTTT	CSARDHAGSSTDTQYF
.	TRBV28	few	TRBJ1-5	TGTGCCAGCAGTTTAAGAGGGTCTGGCAATCAGCCCCAGCATTTT	CASSLRGSGNQPQHF
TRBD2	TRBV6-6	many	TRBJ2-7	TGTGCCAGCAGTTACGTTGTAGCGGGAGGTTCCGAGCAGTACTTC	CASSYVVAGGSEQYF
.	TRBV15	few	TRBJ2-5	TGTGCCACCAGGAGACCCAGCAACCAAGAGACCCGGTACTTC	CATRRPSNQETRYF
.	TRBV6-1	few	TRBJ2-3	TGTGCCAGCAGTGAATTGGGGGCAGGGCACCAAGGGGATACGCAGTATTTT	CASSELGAGHQGDTQYF
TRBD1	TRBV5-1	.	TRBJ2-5	TGCACCAGCAGCTTGAGGGGGCAGGGAGAGACCCAGTACTTC	CTSSLRGQGETQYF
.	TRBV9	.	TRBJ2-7	TGTGCCAGCAGCGTAGAGGTGAACTACGAGCAGTACTTC	CASSVEVNYEQYF
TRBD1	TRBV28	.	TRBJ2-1	TGTGCCAGCGGCCGCCGGGACAGGGGGCGCCGGGAGGGTGAGCAGTTCTTC	CASGRRDRGRREGEQFF
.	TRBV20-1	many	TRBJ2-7	TGCAGTGCTAGGACAGGGAGGTACTACGAGCAGTACTTC	CSARTGRYYEQYF
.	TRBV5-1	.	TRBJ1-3	TGCGCCAGCAGCTTGGATACCGCCTCTGGAAACACCATATATTTT	CASSLDTASGNTIYF
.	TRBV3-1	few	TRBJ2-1	TGTGCCAGCAGCCAAGATCGTGGAGGGATCCACAATGAGCAGTTCTTC	CASSQDRGGIHNEQFF
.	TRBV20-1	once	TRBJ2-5	TGCAGTGCTACAGCGACCCGGACGTCCCACCAAGAGACCCAGTACTTC	CSATATRTSHQETQYF
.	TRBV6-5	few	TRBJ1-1	TGTGCCAGCAGTTATTTTGGCTCCGGGGGCACTGAAGCTTTCTTT	CASSYFGSGGTEAFF
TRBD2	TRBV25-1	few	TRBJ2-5	TGTGCCAGCAGCGGGACTAGCGGGCCACGAGAAGAGACCCAGTACTTC	CASSGTSGPREETQYF